The subject of this entry is one TCR beta chain. Its target antigen remains unknown. Base qualities are not recorded, but no much larger clone differs from it by a single base. High-throughput TCRbeta CDR3 sequencing of frozen genomic DNA was performed by immunoSEQ, including PCR amplification, mapping, bias correction and internal controls. Processing in the source paper ran as follows. Productive rearrangements were retained, and unique TCRbeta sequences were defined by the CDR3 nucleotide sequence together with the V and J gene. For classification of a sequence as donor-reactive, at least 5-fold expansion in CFSE-low cells relative to unstimulated pre-transplant cells and a frequency of at least 0.01% were required. Minimum frequency thresholds were set for each subject based on the unstimulated sample with the lowest template count, ensuring at least 90% detection power. Jensen-Shannon divergence between the top 1000 TCRbeta sequences after and before transplant was used to measure repertoire turnover. Two-sided Fisher's exact tests were used to test for changes in the detection of donor-reactive sequences. TCRdb retrieved this table from immuneACCESS and kept in-frame rearrangements only. Not all clones are present; in checked studies, unresolved V genes account for under half, and no reason is known for the remainder. V and J calls and clone size follow that table, whereas D and trimming were derived from the DNA. Recorded for this sample are 8,000 to 10,000 clones; around 70% of them occurred a single time. The top ten clones comprise roughly 23% of the sample.

This record comes from a study of T cell clones after liver transplantation (dated by TCRdb to the late 2010s). For the wider study: The samples were obtained from ITN030ST, a randomized trial that attempted immunosuppression withdrawal within 2 years after liver transplantation. After a pre-transplant mixed lymphocyte reaction, TCRbeta sequencing was used to pinpoint donor-reactive T cell clones, which were subsequently tracked in post-transplant blood. Third party-reactive TCRbeta sequences were also identified from pre-transplant MLRs to serve as an antigen-independent comparator for donor-reactive sequences. Of the eight recipients, three were HCV-positive, while the remaining recipients had been transplanted for non-autoimmune, non-viral indications. No induction therapy was given to the subjects, and standard immunosuppression was administered until randomization at 12-24 months post-transplant. Tolerance meant complete immunosuppression withdrawal for at least one year without liver enzymes rising beyond twice the upper limit of normal. Blood samples were collected pre-transplant, pre-randomization before withdrawal, and post-randomization after either full withdrawal or failed withdrawal. The study cohort included 8 liver transplant recipients, of whom 3 were classified as tolerant and 5 as non-tolerant. The investigation overall reported the following: Donor-reactive sequences declined more than third party-reactive ones, suggesting partial antigen-specific deletion unrelated to withdrawal success. When repertoire turnover was accounted for, significantly reduced detection of donor-reactive sequences was found in 7 of 8 subjects for CD4 and in 8 of 8 subjects for CD8. The conclusions were considered preliminary, being limited by small, heterogeneous patient numbers and non-standardized post-transplant time points. Because no allograft tissue specimens were available, donor-reactive T cells may have migrated into the graft instead of being deleted. A significant post-transplant decrease in circulating donor-reactive CD4 TCRbeta sequences was observed in 5 of 8 subjects, irrespective of tolerance or HCV status. In a couple of subjects, low numbers of available donor cells limited the measurable donor-reactive repertoire.

The germline V gene encodes CDR1 LNHDA and CDR2 SQIVND (reference sequence). From cysteine to phenylalanine, the CDR3 is 15 amino acids long. Of all the DNA, just the CDR3 is kept, 45 bases in frame from base 1. V is shortened by 5 bases, J by 0 bases, and the region joining them spans 10 bases. Thawed unstimulated PBMCs were stained for CD3, CD4 and CD8 and FACS-sorted into CD3+CD4+ and CD3+CD8+ populations. All 8 studied subjects were randomized to withdrawal of immunosuppression. The Qiagen DNeasy Blood and Tissue Kit was used to isolate genomic DNA. The receptor was isolated from a human patient who received a liver transplant. In patients who had a transplant, some T cells may come from the graft donor. Sequencing was performed on CD8+ T cells from blood, taken at the 15-month timepoint. Recombination joined TRBV19 with TRBJ1-4; the D gene is perhaps TRBD1, on 5 matching bases. The CDR3 reads CASSADIPTNEKLFF. In nucleotide form, the sequence is TGTGCCAGTAGTGCGGACATTCCAACTAATGAAAAACTGTTTTTT.